This T cell receptor beta chain came from a study of draining lymph node invasion in breast cancer (dated by TCRdb to the early 2020s). Notes on the research overall: Metastasis in lymph nodes was diagnosed using histology and cytokeratin immunohistochemistry and was confirmed with EpCAM/CD45 flow cytometry. From each patient, matched non-invaded and tumor-invaded tumor-draining lymph nodes and the primary tumor were collected, and both Treg and Tconv subsets were profiled. A separate targeted assay used bulk TCR-beta CDR3 sequencing to compare sorted memory regulatory T cells with memory conventional CD4 T cells across breast cancer tissues. In the separate targeted TCR sequencing, lymph nodes from a handful of patients were covered, and primary tumors were sequenced for three of those patients.

Memory regulatory T cells were isolated by sorting for CD4+ CD45RA- CD25high cells. Whether a tumor-draining lymph node counted as invaded or non-invaded depended on the presence or absence of metastatic tumor cells. T cells were pre-enriched with a Miltenyi Pan T Cell isolation kit before staining and sorting. Primary tumors were characterized by immunohistochemistry for estrogen receptor, progesterone receptor, HER2 and Ki-67. Fresh surgical tissue was processed within a few hours after surgery by cutting into small fragments. The tissue fragments were enzymatically digested with Liberase TL plus DNase for 15 to 20 minutes and then passed through a 40-micrometer strainer. After DAPI live/dead staining, cells were sorted on a BD FACS Aria II at about 97-99% purity. Sorted cells were lysed in TCL buffer and RNA was purified with a Norgen Single Cell RNA purification kit including DNase treatment.

The CDR3 numbers 15 residues from cysteine through phenylalanine. The DNA shown is the 45-base CDR3, in frame from base 1. For CDR1 and CDR2, the germline V gene (reference sequence) lists DFQATT and SNEGSKA. Library construction relied on bulk RNA-seq. TCRdb names Illumina HiSeq 2500 as the instrument used. In the paper's pipeline: For the separate targeted TCR-seq dataset, MiXCR version 2.1.5 with default parameters extracted and quantified CDR3 sequences from raw reads. In the separate targeted TCR-seq dataset, TCR-beta clones were defined by the combination of V gene, J gene and CDR3 sequence. In the separate targeted TCR-seq dataset, clones with fewer than three counts were removed, then only the 90% most strongly expressed clones per sample were retained. In the separate targeted TCR-seq dataset, Treg-Tconv overlap was calculated per tissue as the number of shared clones divided by the total number of Treg clones, multiplied by 100. Starting from the raw public reads, TCRdb applied fastp trimming at Q25, assembled clones with MiXCR and retained in-frame beta chains. Rows merge per CDR3 protein into single entries with the most common DNA and genes. Clone size and V and J calls follow TCRdb, not the original study. Here the sample has some 3,000 distinct CDR3 sequences; approximately 52% occur a single time. The ten largest clones add up to around 3.6% of the sample.

In regard to this clonotype: This receptor's antigen is unknown. Mismatch with germline at one junction end may stem from a read error.

Overall study outcomes, separate from this receptor: Some of the top 100 tumor clones were detected in invaded and non-invaded nodes, suggesting recirculation between tumor and draining nodes. Per tissue, roughly 12-22% of Treg TCRs were found to be shared with Tconvs, and this sharing was interpreted as suggesting peripheral Treg induction. TCRs shared between the Treg and Tconv subsets were viewed as suggestive of, but not proof of, a common clonal origin. The data could not resolve whether Treg conversion took place in a given organ or whether converted Tregs recirculated between nodes and tumor. According to the targeted TCR-seq data, Tregs appeared to be more clonally expanded than Tconvs in every tissue, and both subsets had lower diversity in tumor than in lymph nodes. The tumor top-100 clone tracking analysis was possible in only two patients.

Specimen: sorted memory Tregs from a lymph node. Per the publication, the cell subset or site label means: CD45RA-negative sorted CD4+ T cells (memory Tconv or effector/memory Treg). The source is a female donor with luminal breast cancer. The receptor chain draws on TRBV20-1 and TRBJ2-7, and TRBD2 matches 8 of the central bases. CDR3 sequence: CSARAKAGASSEQYF. The bases read TGCAGTGCTAGAGCCAAAGCGGGAGCCTCCTCCGAGCAGTACTTC.